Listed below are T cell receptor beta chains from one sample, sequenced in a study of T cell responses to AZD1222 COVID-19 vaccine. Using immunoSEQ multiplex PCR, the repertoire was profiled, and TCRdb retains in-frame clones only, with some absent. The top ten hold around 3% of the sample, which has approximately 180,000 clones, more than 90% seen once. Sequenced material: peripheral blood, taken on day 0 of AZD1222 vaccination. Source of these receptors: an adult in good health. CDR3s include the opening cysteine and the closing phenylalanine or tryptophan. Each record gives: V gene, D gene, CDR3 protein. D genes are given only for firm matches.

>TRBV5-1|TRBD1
CASSLNGQANTEAFF
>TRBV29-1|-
CSGREATNEKLFF
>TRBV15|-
CATSRGTEYTGELFF
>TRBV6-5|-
CASSPGSNYGYTF
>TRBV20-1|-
CSALSWGEQFF
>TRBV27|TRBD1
CAVGSQGAGGYTF
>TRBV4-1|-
CASSQVGENTGELFF
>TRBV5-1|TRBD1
CASSLRTGEGYTF
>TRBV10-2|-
CASSDQGQLGTQYF
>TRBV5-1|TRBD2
CASQSGPGLAYEQFF
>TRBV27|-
CASSSRGGTEAFF
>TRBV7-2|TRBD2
CASSSTSGRALGTDTQYF
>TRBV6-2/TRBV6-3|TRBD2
CASSAGGSGRYNEQFF
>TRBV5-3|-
CARSCPGGWGNQPQHF
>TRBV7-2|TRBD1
CASSVLPGQGRHEQYF
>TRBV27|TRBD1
CASSFGTGVEAFF
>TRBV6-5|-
CASSIRTGNTEAFF
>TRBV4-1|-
CASSQAGGLAYEQYF
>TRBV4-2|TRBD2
CASSQAAQREGANEQFF
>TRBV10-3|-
CAISDTLGSYNEQFF
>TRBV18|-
CASSPLPQTRYTGELFF
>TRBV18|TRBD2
CASSPGAGGQQETQYF
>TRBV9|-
CASTTGQSPYGYTF
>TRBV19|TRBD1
CASSRDREFTGELFF
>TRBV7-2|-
CASSLGLGGAYEQYF
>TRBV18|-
CASSPMIGQGTDTQYF
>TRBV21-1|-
CASTPTGHGYTF
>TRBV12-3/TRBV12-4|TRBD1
CASRGTGLEAFF
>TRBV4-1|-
CASSQEGQLYTIYF
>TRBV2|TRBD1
CASGGQGAWETQYF
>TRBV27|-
CASTTRWQAQETQYF
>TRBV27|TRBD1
CASSSGQGSYNEQFF
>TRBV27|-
CASSSRQKDGYTF
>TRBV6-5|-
CASSRDNEQFF
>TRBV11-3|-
CASSSATATDTQYF
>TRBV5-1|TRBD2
CASSFSGGLSDTQYF
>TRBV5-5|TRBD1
CASSGQGPGYTF
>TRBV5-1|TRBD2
CASSLALLAGPGEQFF
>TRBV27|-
CASSPTGFNYGYTF
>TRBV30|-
CAWSEGLEQFF
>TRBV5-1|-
CASSSGGNFNEQFF
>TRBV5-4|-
CASSLREAPNEKLFF
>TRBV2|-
CASSLSGNTEAFF
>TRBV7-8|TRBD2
CASSAQEVGLAGGLFYF
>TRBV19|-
CASSTNPITGELFF
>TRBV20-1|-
CSAGFNTEAFF
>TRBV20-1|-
CSASDGDLAFF